This T cell receptor beta chain comes out of a study of blood T cell repertoires in COVID-19. The overall study: Samples taken during acute and convalescent COVID-19 were collected in the United States, Italy and Spain. PBMCs, B-cell-depleted T cells, or T cells were the source of the cDNA or gDNA that made up the material.

The CDR3 is 14 amino acids. Germline V gene sequence: CDR1 SGHNT, CDR2 YYREEE (reference sequence). V lost 4 bases and J 3 bases, leaving 13 bases between the germline ends. Here immunoSEQ multiplex PCR was the method, and the copy in TCRdb shows in-frame clones only, minus some. The repertoire holds 150,000 to 200,000 clones, around 89% seen once, with 0.6% to 0.8% in the top ten. Sequenced sample: peripheral blood. The chain couples TRBV5-4 to TRBJ2-5; the D gene is possibly TRBD1 (6 bases). The source of this sequence is a man over 45 with acute or convalescent COVID-19. The CDR3 DNA is TGTGCCAGCAGCGTCCCTAGGGACAAAGAGACCCAGTACTTC. Amino acids: CASSVPRDKETQYF.